What follows are 12 T cell receptor beta chains derived from one specimen sequenced in a study of T cell clonality in common variable immunodeficiency. The data were produced by immunoSEQ multiplex PCR, yet TCRdb's version contains in-frame clones alone and is incomplete. The data show about 25,000 clones, with none appearing a single time. Their cognate antigens are unknown. Whole-study findings and limits: Fewer deletions and N-nucleotide insertions were reportedly seen in common variable immunodeficiency TCR beta sequences.

The specimen sequenced was peripheral blood mononuclear cells. Receptors were obtained from a human donor with common variable immunodeficiency.

Remarks on this clone: The read ends 3 residues shy of where the CDR3 ends; the end is completed using the germline J gene. The rearrangement uses TRBV2 and TRBJ2-6, with TRBD2 as a possible D gene (5 bases). V shed 4 bases and J shed 1 base, with 14 bases lying between them. This CDR3 spans 17 amino acids. In germline, CDR1 is SNHLY, CDR2 FYNNEI. The CDR3 DNA, read in part, is TGTGCCAGCAGTGTTCGGGGAATGATATCTGGGGCCAACGTC. This translates into CASSVRGMISGANV. The whole CDR3 sequence is CASSVRGMISGANVLTF.

This clone was found many times. The sequence runs out 3 residues before the end of the CDR3; the remainder is reconstructed from the germline J gene. The chain links TRBV19 to TRBJ2-1; tentative D call: TRBD1 (5 bases). Germline values: CDR1 LNHDA, CDR2 SQIVND (reference sequence). V dropped 10 bases and J dropped 6 bases, with 16 bases sitting between them. This CDR3 region has 13 residues. CDR3 region: CATQTEFLNEQFF. The sequenced part of the CDR3 DNA is TGTGCCACCCAGACAGAATTTCTCAATGAG. Combining the CDR3 with reference TRBV19 and TRBJ2-1 gives the whole variable domain DGGITQSPKYLFRKEGQNVTLSCEQNLNHDAMYWYRQDPGQGLRLIYYSQIVNDFQKGDIAEGYSVSREKKESFPLTVTSAQKNPTAFYLCATQTEFLNEQFFGPGTRLTVL.

This clone was observed many times. Read sequence stops 3 residues before the CDR3 end, and the germline J gene provides the missing end. This rearrangement joins TRBV18 to TRBJ1-1; D unresolved. CDR1 is KGHSH and CDR2 is LQKENI in the germline V gene. The CDR3 spans 16 residues. Trimming left V 4 bases short and J 1 base short, with 16 bases between. This chain's CDR3 is CASSLIFRDTNTEAFF. CDR3 bases read: TGTGCCAGCTCACTCATTTTCAGAGATACGAACACTGAA. Supplemented by reference TRBV18 and TRBJ1-1, the full variable domain reads NAGVMQNPRHLVRRRGQEARLRCSPMKGHSHVYWYRQLPEEGLKFMVYLQKENIIDESGMPKERFSAEFPKEGPSILRIQQVVRGDSAAYFCASSLIFRDTNTEAFFGQGTRLTVV.

Only a few counts were recorded for this clone. The missing CDR3 end, 3 residues past where the read stops, is filled in from the germline J gene. The chain couples TRBV19 to TRBJ2-7, with D maybe TRBD1 (6 bases). In germline, CDR1 is LNHDA, CDR2 SQIVND (reference sequence). The CDR3 is 16 amino acids. V dropped 9 bases and J dropped 0 bases, with 21 bases sitting between them. The CDR3 spells CASCIKPQGFSYEQYF. The CDR3 DNA, read in part, is TGTGCCAGCTGTATCAAACCACAGGGTTTCTCCTACGAG.

CDR3 bases read: TGTGCCAGCTCACCGGACACCTACGAG. It codes for CASSPDTYE. The full-length CDR3 reads as CASSPDTYEQYF. This sequence joins TRBV18 and TRBJ2-7; the D gene is possibly TRBD1 (5 bases). The read stops 3 residues short of the end of the CDR3; the missing end is completed from the germline J gene. The length of the CDR3 is 12 residues. The V end was cut by 3 bases, the J end by 2 bases, with 5 bases between. Germline assignment: CDR1 KGHSH and CDR2 LQKENI.

Concerning this clone itself: The CDR3 goes on 3 residues after the read ends, and that part is filled in from the germline J gene. The chain carries TRBV30 and TRBJ1-5; 8 bases are a match to TRBD1. The CDR3 spans 15 residues. Germline assignment: CDR1 GTSNPN and CDR2 SVGIG (reference sequence). The J segment lost 2 bases and the V segment lost 2 bases, leaving 5 bases of the junction unmatched. The CDR3: CAWSPQGAGNQPQHF. The CDR3 DNA, read in part, is TGTGCCTGGAGTCCCCAGGGGGCTGGCAATCAGCCC.

This clone has more than one count but fewer than ten. The read stops 3 residues short of the end of the CDR3; the missing end is completed from the germline J gene. This chain joins TRBV2 and TRBJ2-7; TRBD2 agrees at 10 bases. Losses at the gene ends were 10 bases for V and 6 bases for J; bases not matched to a gene: 12. CDR1 and CDR2 (germline): SNHLY, FYNNEI. This CDR3 has 14 residues. CDR3 DNA, as far as it was read: TGTGCCACCAAAGGACTAGCGGCAGCCATCGAG. Translation: CATKGLAAAIE. In full, the CDR3 reads CATKGLAAAIEQYF.

This clone was found a few times. Read data end 3 residues before the CDR3 end; the end is taken from the germline J gene. The genes are TRBV2 and TRBJ2-1; possible D gene TRBD1, 5 bases. V lost 4 bases and J lost 8, with 12 bases in between. The V gene's germline CDR1 is SNHLY and CDR2 FYNNEI. This CDR3 comprises 13 residues. The CDR3 DNA, read in part, is TGTGCCAGCAGTGGGCAGGGTTACGATGAG. Translating gives CASSGQGYDE. The entire CDR3 protein reads CASSGQGYDEQFF.

This clone was counted a few times. From the germline J gene comes the end of the CDR3, since the read stops 3 residues before it. The chain recombines TRBV7-9 with TRBJ2-7; tentative D call: TRBD2 (6 bases). Between the trimmed V and J ends, which lost 6 bases and 5 bases, there was a span of 20 bases. Germline V gene data show CDR1 as SEHNR and CDR2 as FQNEAQ (reference sequence). This CDR3 region has 15 residues. CDR3 in amino acids: CASRIWRGSADEQYF. Incomplete CDR3 DNA: TGTGCCAGCAGGATTTGGAGGGGCTCAGCCGACGAG.

Many counts were recorded for this clone. The read is 3 residues too short to cover the CDR3 end, so that end is filled in from the germline J gene. The chain links TRBV7-3 to TRBJ2-3; D is perhaps TRBD1 (6 bases). The V end lost 2 bases, the J end lost 4 bases, and 13 bases lay between the germline ends. The CDR3 length is 15 residues. Germline lookup yields CDR1 SGHTA and CDR2 FQGTGA. The chain's CDR3 is CASSLGNRAADTQYF. Incomplete CDR3 DNA: TGTGCCAGCAGCTTAGGGAACAGGGCGGCAGATACG.

As regards this clone: The sequenced fragment ends 3 residues before the CDR3 boundary, so the rest is inferred from the germline J gene. The rearrangement links TRBV20-1 to TRBJ2-1, with TRBD2 matching 12 bases. Germline loops: CDR1 DFQATT, CDR2 SNEGSKA (reference sequence). V trimming: 6 bases; J trimming: 7 bases; junction bases outside the gene matches: 7. The CDR3 contains 14 residues. The CDR3 region is CSARLAGVVNEQFF. The covered CDR3 bases are TGCAGTGCAAGACTAGCGGGAGTTGTAAATGAG.

This clone was seen many times. The CDR3 end is not reached by the read, which stops 3 residues before it; the germline J gene fills it in. The chain carries TRBV30 and TRBJ1-4, with a possible D match to TRBD1 (6 bases). CDR3 size: 15 residues. With 3 bases removed from V and 8 bases from J, the gap between germline ends came to 19 bases. In germline, CDR1 is GTSNPN, CDR2 SVGIG (reference sequence). CDR3: CAWSRRQVGGEKLFF. The DNA read from the CDR3 is TGTGCCTGGAGCCGAAGACAGGTTGGCGGGGAAAAA.